The rows below give T cell receptor beta chains drawn from one sample of a study of graft-versus-host responses after intestinal transplantation. Data came from immunoSEQ multiplex PCR; TCRdb stores just in-frame clones and leaves some out. The sample lists tens of thousands of clones, around 85% occurring once. No antigen is known for these receptors. The material sequenced was unstimulated CD4+ T cells sorted from spleen or lymph node cells, taken before transplant. All receptors derive from a human donor who was the organ donor for an intestinal transplant. The CDR3 runs from the conserved cysteine through the conserved F or W. The order of the fields is clone size, D gene, V gene, J gene, CDR3 protein, CDR3 DNA. A D gene is named only where the DNA matches it firmly. Expanded clones are given a class, and other clones once, few, many or no size at all.

.	.	TRBV6-5	TRBJ1-1	CASSPPGANTEAFF	TGTGCCAGCAGCCCCCCAGGGGCGAACACTGAAGCTTTCTTT
.	TRBD1	TRBV30	TRBJ2-5	CAWTKTGGTEETQYF	TGTGCCTGGACCAAAACAGGGGGCACGGAGGAGACCCAGTACTTC
once	.	TRBV19	TRBJ2-5	CASSPYGVQETQYF	TGTGCCAGTAGCCCCTACGGGGTTCAAGAGACCCAGTACTTC
few	TRBD1	TRBV30	TRBJ1-2	CAWRVGTGSVEGYTF	TGTGCCTGGAGGGTGGGGACAGGGTCGGTTGAAGGCTACACCTTC
.	.	TRBV18	TRBJ1-1	CASSPDGAEAFF	TGTGCCAGCTCACCGGACGGGGCTGAAGCTTTCTTT
.	.	TRBV7-8	TRBJ2-4	CASSLGRRSAKNIQYF	TGTGCCAGCAGCTTAGGTCGTCGCAGTGCCAAAAACATTCAGTACTTC
.	.	TRBV7-9	TRBJ2-3	CASSFRGEADTQYF	TGTGCCAGCAGCTTCAGGGGTGAGGCAGATACGCAGTATTTT
.	.	TRBV5-6	TRBJ1-2	CASRQGRGRTF	TGTGCCAGCAGGCAGGGTCGGGGGAGGACCTTC
once	.	TRBV12-5	TRBJ1-5	CASGLVLKRGAVSNQPQHF	TGTGCTAGTGGTTTGGTACTTAAGAGGGGGGCGGTTAGCAATCAGCCCCAGCATTTT
.	TRBD1	TRBV19	TRBJ2-2	CASSIGTGLTGELFF	TGTGCCAGTAGTATAGGGACAGGCCTCACCGGGGAGCTGTTTTTT
.	TRBD1	TRBV10-2	TRBJ1-1	CATGTGGTEAFF	TGCGCCACCGGGACAGGGGGCACTGAAGCTTTCTTT
.	.	TRBV10-3	TRBJ2-3	CAISEGAGDTQYF	TGTGCCATCAGTGAGGGGGCTGGAGATACGCAGTATTTT
.	TRBD2	TRBV4-1	TRBJ2-1	CASRPAQGSGSKNEQFF	TGCGCCAGCAGGCCCGCCCAGGGTAGCGGGAGTAAGAATGAGCAGTTCTTC
.	.	TRBV7-9	TRBJ1-5	CASSLGGPSNQPQHF	TGTGCCAGCAGCTTAGGGGGGCCTAGCAATCAGCCCCAGCATTTT
once	.	TRBV7-9	TRBJ1-2	CASSLKGLRVNYGYTF	TGTGCCAGCAGCTTAAAGGGGCTCCGGGTTAACTATGGCTACACCTTC
.	TRBD1	TRBV2	TRBJ2-3	CASRRQGAGDTQYF	TGTGCCAGCAGACGGCAGGGGGCGGGAGATACGCAGTATTTT
.	TRBD1	TRBV30	TRBJ2-2	CAWSVGAFGTAITGELFF	TGTGCCTGGAGTGTAGGGGCGTTCGGGACAGCTATCACCGGGGAGCTGTTTTTT
.	.	TRBV9	TRBJ2-5	CASCRAGAGETQYF	TGTGCCAGCTGTCGGGCGGGGGCCGGGGAGACCCAGTACTTC
.	.	TRBV12-5	TRBJ1-5	CASGVPGVPHQPQHF	TGTGCTAGTGGTGTCCCGGGGGTCCCACATCAGCCCCAGCATTTT
.	.	TRBV10-1	TRBJ1-1	CASSDWDTEAFF	TGCGCCAGCAGTGACTGGGACACTGAAGCTTTCTTT
.	TRBD1	TRBV7-8	TRBJ2-1	CASSLTLGQGQGGQFF	TGTGCCAGCAGCTTAACTTTGGGACAGGGCCAAGGGGGGCAGTTCTTC
.	TRBD2	TRBV5-1	TRBJ2-1	CASSLTSGRYNEQFF	TGCGCCAGCAGCTTGACTAGCGGGAGGTACAATGAGCAGTTCTTC
.	TRBD1	TRBV2	TRBJ2-7	CASSLRQGTYEQYF	TGTGCCAGCAGCTTAAGACAGGGTACCTACGAGCAGTACTTC
few	.	TRBV27	TRBJ2-2	CASSSGTRTGELFF	TGTGCCAGCAGTTCAGGCACGAGGACCGGGGAGCTGTTTTTT
.	.	TRBV27	TRBJ2-1	CASRIASSYNEQFF	TGTGCCAGCAGAATAGCGAGCTCCTACAATGAGCAGTTCTTC
.	.	TRBV5-1	TRBJ1-2	CASSLDHPNYGYTF	TGCGCCAGCAGCTTGGATCATCCCAACTATGGCTACACCTTC
.	.	TRBV4-3	TRBJ1-4	CASSLRRAATNEKLFF	TGCGCCAGCAGCCTACGCCGGGCTGCAACTAATGAAAAACTGTTTTTT
.	.	TRBV11-2	TRBJ1-2	CASRQTGGVNYGYTF	TGTGCCAGCAGACAAACCGGGGGAGTTAACTATGGCTACACCTTC
.	.	TRBV4-1	TRBJ1-2	CASSQDGQARGYTF	TGCGCCAGCAGCCAAGATGGGCAGGCTAGAGGCTACACCTTC
.	.	TRBV30	TRBJ2-2	CARRGSSMNTGELFF	TGTGCCCGGAGGGGCAGTTCAATGAACACCGGGGAGCTGTTTTTT
.	.	TRBV6-6	TRBJ1-5	CATKNQGISNQPQHF	TGTGCCACCAAGAATCAGGGGATCAGCAATCAGCCCCAGCATTTT
.	.	TRBV6-5	TRBJ2-5	CASSQTGRKTQYF	TGTGCCAGCTCCCAGACGGGGAGGAAGACCCAGTACTTC
.	TRBD1	TRBV6-5	TRBJ1-1	CASSYSAGGTEAFF	TGTGCCAGCAGTTACTCGGCAGGGGGAACTGAAGCTTTCTTT
.	.	TRBV6-5	TRBJ2-7	CASSWTGGPSYEQYF	TGTGCCAGCAGTTGGACGGGCGGTCCATCCTACGAGCAGTACTTC
.	.	TRBV19	TRBJ1-1	CASSIGHKNTEAFF	TGTGCCAGTAGTATAGGGCATAAGAACACTGAAGCTTTCTTT
few	.	TRBV18	TRBJ1-1	CASSQGNTEAFF	TGTGCCAGCTCACAGGGGAACACTGAAGCTTTCTTT
.	TRBD1	TRBV19	TRBJ1-2	CASTLDRYGGYTF	TGTGCCAGTACCTTGGACAGGTATGGTGGCTACACCTTC
.	.	TRBV6-5	TRBJ2-3	CASSRLATSTDTQYF	TGTGCCAGCAGTCGATTAGCGACTAGCACAGATACGCAGTATTTT
once	.	TRBV21-1	TRBJ1-2	CASKDRDRAGGYTF	TGTGCCAGCAAAGACCGGGACAGGGCGGGAGGCTACACCTTC
.	.	TRBV6-5	TRBJ1-1	CASGRTATNTEAFF	TGTGCCAGCGGAAGGACAGCTACGAACACTGAAGCTTTCTTT
once	.	TRBV30	TRBJ1-2	CAWSRGQYGYTF	TGTGCCTGGAGTAGGGGTCAATATGGCTACACCTTC
.	.	TRBV18	TRBJ1-5	CASSYIPPSGTYQPQHF	TGTGCCAGCTCTTACATCCCACCGTCGGGGACATATCAGCCCCAGCATTTT
.	.	TRBV27	TRBJ2-1	CAAHSRGQGWNEQFF	TGTGCCGCCCACAGCCGGGGACAAGGGTGGAATGAGCAGTTCTTC
once	.	TRBV7-7	TRBJ2-5	CASSLEQQETQYF	TGTGCCAGCAGCTTAGAACAGCAAGAGACCCAGTACTTC
.	.	TRBV15	TRBJ1-1	CATSREIWGALMNTEAFF	TGTGCCACCAGCAGAGAAATTTGGGGGGCGCTAATGAACACTGAAGCTTTCTTT
.	.	TRBV19	TRBJ2-3	CASSGIKSPDTQYF	TGTGCCAGTAGTGGTATAAAGAGCCCAGATACGCAGTATTTT
.	.	TRBV29-1	TRBJ2-7	CSGQGSSYEQYF	TGCAGCGGGCAAGGTAGCTCCTACGAGCAGTACTTC
few	.	TRBV4-3	TRBJ1-2	CASSQEGRGRNYGYTF	TGCGCCAGCAGCCAAGAGGGCCGGGGGCGTAACTATGGCTACACCTTC
.	.	TRBV29-1	TRBJ2-7	CSGQGSSYEQYF	TGCAGCGGGCAGGGTAGCTCCTACGAGCAGTACTTC
.	.	TRBV30	TRBJ1-1	CAWSRGVGTEAFF	TGTGCCTGGAGCAGAGGGGTGGGCACTGAAGCTTTCTTT
.	.	TRBV9	TRBJ1-2	CASSVDANYGYTF	TGTGCCAGCAGCGTAGACGCTAACTATGGCTACACCTTC
.	.	TRBV7-2	TRBJ2-5	CASRAGGGRTQYF	TGTGCCAGCAGGGCCGGAGGAGGGCGGACCCAGTACTTC
once	TRBD2	TRBV10-2	TRBJ2-7	CASTSGGHYEQYF	TGCGCCAGCACTAGCGGGGGACACTACGAGCAGTACTTC